This TCR beta chain appears in the sequencing data of a study of T cells in Graves' hyperthyroidism and ophthalmopathy. The overall study: Peripheral blood specimens were obtained at initial diagnosis, prior to any treatment. Study outcomes and limitations: Classification by a 13 V-J model distinguished ophthalmopathy from stable hyperthyroidism.

Comment on this clonotype: Antigen unknown.

Researchers amplified the TCR beta CDR3 regions from RNA transcripts. First-round RT-PCR of the TCR CDR3 relied on the HTBI primer set. TCRdb ran MiXCR on the multiplex PCR reads and lists one entry per CDR3 protein. The sample contains 300,000 to 400,000 distinct CDR3 sequences, approximately 15% of which appear only once. The CDR3 has 15 residues. Looked up from germline, CDR1 is SGHTS and CDR2 is YDEGEE. V shed 2 bases and J shed 3 bases, with 12 bases lying between them. Each 10 ml fresh peripheral blood draw supplied the PBMCs. Sequencing used blood. The clonotype was recovered from a woman between 25 and 40 years old with Graves' ophthalmopathy. The gene calls are TRBV5-8 and TRBJ1-5; D is unresolved. The CDR3 sequence: CASSFDPGVNQPQHF. DNA of the CDR3: TGTGCCAGCAGCTTTGATCCCGGGGTCAATCAGCCCCAGCATTTT.